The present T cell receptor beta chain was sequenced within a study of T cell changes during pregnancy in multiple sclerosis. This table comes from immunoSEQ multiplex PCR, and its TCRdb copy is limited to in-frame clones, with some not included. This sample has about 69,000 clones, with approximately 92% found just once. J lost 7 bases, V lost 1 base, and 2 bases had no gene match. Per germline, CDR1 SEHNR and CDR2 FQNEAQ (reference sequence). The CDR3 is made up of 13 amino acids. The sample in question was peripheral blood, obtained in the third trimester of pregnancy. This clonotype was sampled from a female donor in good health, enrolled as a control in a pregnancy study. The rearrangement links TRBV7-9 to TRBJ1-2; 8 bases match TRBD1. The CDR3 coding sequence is TGTGCCAGCAGCTTAGGGGGGACAGGTGGCTACACCTTC. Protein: CASSLGGTGGYTF.